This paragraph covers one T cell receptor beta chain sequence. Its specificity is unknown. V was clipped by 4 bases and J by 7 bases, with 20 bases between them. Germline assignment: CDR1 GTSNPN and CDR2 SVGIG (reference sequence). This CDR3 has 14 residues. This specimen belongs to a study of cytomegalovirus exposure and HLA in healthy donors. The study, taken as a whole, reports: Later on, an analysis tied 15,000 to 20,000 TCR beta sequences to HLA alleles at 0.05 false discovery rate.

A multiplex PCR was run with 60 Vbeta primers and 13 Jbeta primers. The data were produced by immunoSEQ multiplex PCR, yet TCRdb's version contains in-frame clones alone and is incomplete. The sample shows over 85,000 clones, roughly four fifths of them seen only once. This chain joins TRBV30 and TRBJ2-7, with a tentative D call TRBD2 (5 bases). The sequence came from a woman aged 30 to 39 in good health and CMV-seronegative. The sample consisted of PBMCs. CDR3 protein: CAWTNLKEAGEQYF. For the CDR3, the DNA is TGTGCCTGGACTAACCTCAAGGAGGCGGGTGAGCAGTACTTC.